Ten or more counts support the clone carrying this T cell receptor (beta chain). The data belong to a study of T cells after yellow fever vaccination. Study summary: Preparation of the low-cell-number fractions used SMART-Seq v4 Ultra Low Input.

5'RACE template switching added a universal primer site and UMIs to TCR cDNA. From the 5' RACE reads, TCRdb called clonotypes with MiXCR, one entry per CDR3 protein. The data contain approximately 250,000 distinct CDR3 sequences, approximately 6.3% of them singletons. The specimen comprised CD4+ T cells sorted from PBMCs, sampled on the day of the yellow fever booster vaccination. The receptor was derived from a man younger than 45 who received the YFV17D yellow fever vaccine.

CDR3 nucleotides: TGTGCCAGCAGTTTAAGGCTAGGTGGCGAGACCCAGTACTTC. It yields the protein CASSLRLGGETQYF. The chain uses TRBV27 and TRBJ2-5; no clear D. V was clipped by 2 bases and J by 5 bases, with 12 bases between them. The CDR3 sequence is 14 residues long. CDR1 MNHEY and CDR2 SMNVEV come from the germline V gene (reference sequence).